This TCR beta chain was identified during a study of blood T cell repertoires in COVID-19. One Seattle source followed patients from active infection through their disease course. Trimming shortened V by 2 bases and J by 0 bases, and 4 bases separated the two germline ends. Germline CDR1 is MNHNY and CDR2 is SVGAGI (reference sequence). The CDR3 is made up of 13 amino acids. This clone showed up just a few times. Produced via immunoSEQ multiplex PCR; TCRdb's table is partial and in-frame only. The data contain around 480,000 clones, around 88% of them singletons. The rearrangement links TRBV6-6 to TRBJ1-1; D is uncertain. The sample consisted of peripheral blood. This sequence originates from a woman in her fifties or sixties with COVID-19, enrolled during active disease. The CDR3 coding sequence is TGTGCCAGCAGTTACGCGGTGAACACTGAAGCTTTCTTT. Its translation is CASSYAVNTEAFF.